The 26 T cell receptor beta chains listed next were all sequenced from one sample in a study of OX40 agonist ivuxolimab in advanced cancers. Produced via immunoSEQ multiplex PCR; TCRdb's table is partial and in-frame only. The sample holds approximately 90,000 clones, about 89% seen once. The specimen comprised CD4+ or CD8+ T cells sorted from blood, sampled in a trial of the OX40 agonist ivuxolimab. The receptors were sampled from an adult with an advanced solid tumor such as melanoma, head and neck, liver or kidney cancer.

CDR3 coding DNA: TGTGCCAGCAGTTTATCCGGGGGTAATACCGGGGAGCTGTTTTTT. Its protein product is CASSLSGGNTGELFF. V usage is TRBV28 and J usage is TRBJ2-2, with D possibly TRBD2 on 6 matching bases. Germline V lookup: CDR1 MDHEN, CDR2 SYDVKM. V was cut by 1 base and J by 5 bases, with 11 bases left in between. CDR3 length: 15 residues.

J is TRBJ1-1 and V is TRBV11-3; D remains ambiguous. This CDR3 comprises 13 residues. V lost 7 bases to trimming and J lost 3 bases, with 12 bases between them. Germline CDR1 reads SGHNT; CDR2 reads YENEEA. The CDR3 DNA is TGTGCCAGCACCGCGGACGGTGACACTGAAGCTTTCTTT. Translated: CASTADGDTEAFF.

This chain links TRBV11-3 with TRBJ2-1; D may be TRBD2 (5 bases). The V end lost 5 bases, the J end lost 7 bases, and 15 bases lay between the germline ends. Germline CDR1 SGHNT, CDR2 YENEEA. This CDR3 is 14 amino acids long. CDR3 nucleotide sequence: TGTGCCAGCAGCCCGCTAAGCGGATGGAATGAGCAGTTCTTC. It specifies CASSPLSGWNEQFF.

The CDR3 spells CASSRDSVTGEQFF. CDR3 DNA sequence: TGTGCCAGCAGCCGGGACAGTGTAACCGGTGAGCAGTTCTTC. J is TRBJ2-1 and V is TRBV7-2; TRBD1 agrees at 7 bases. Germline V gene sequence: CDR1 SGHTA, CDR2 FQGNSA. V dropped 5 bases and J dropped 9; count of bases not matched to a gene: 10. This CDR3 spans 14 amino acids. The full variable domain, completed using reference TRBV7-2 and TRBJ2-1, is GAGVSQSPSNKVTEKGKDVELRCDPISGHTALYWYRQSLGQGLEFLIYFQGNSAPDKSGLPSDRFSAERTGGSVSTLTIQRTQQEDSAVYLCASSRDSVTGEQFFGPGTRLTVL.

With respect to this clone: One end of the junction fails to match germline, which may point to a read error. V gene TRBV29-1 combines with J gene TRBJ1-5; 9 bases are a match to TRBD1. The CDR3 length is 14 residues. Germline-derived CDR1 and CDR2 are SQVTM and ANQGSEA. The CDR3 is CSVQDRGGGQPQHF. The CDR3 bases are TGCAGCGTTCAAGACAGGGGGGGAGGACAGCCCCAGCATTTT.

This chain links TRBV28 with TRBJ2-7, with D perhaps given as TRBD1 or TRBD2 (5 bases each). CDR1 MDHEN and CDR2 SYDVKM come from the germline V gene. The CDR3 has 13 amino acids. Deletions cut 3 bases from V and 4 bases from J, with 10 bases between. The CDR3 DNA follows: TGTGCCAGCAGTTTGAGGGGCCGGTACGAGCAGTACTTC. Translating gives CASSLRGRYEQYF.

The chain joins TRBV2 to TRBJ1-2, with D possibly TRBD1 on 5 matching bases. The CDR3 spans 13 residues. The germline V gene has CDR1 SNHLY and CDR2 FYNNEI. Trimming left V 3 bases short and J 6 bases short, with 11 bases between. The CDR3 coding sequence is TGTGCCAGCAGTGACAGGGTTGGGCATGGCTACACCTTC. Its translation: CASSDRVGHGYTF.

J is TRBJ2-7 and V is TRBV18; TRBD2 matches 7 bases. The junction had 7 bases not matched to a gene; V was cut back by 6 bases and J by 2 bases. CDR1 and CDR2 (germline): KGHSH, LQKENI. This CDR3 comprises 14 residues. The DNA for the CDR3 is TGTGCCAGCTCTATCGGGAGGACGACCTACGAGCAGTACTTC. The encoded protein is CASSIGRTTYEQYF.

The sample holds one count of this clone. The rearrangement uses TRBV11-2 and TRBJ2-2; TRBD2 matches 14 bases. J lost 0 bases, V lost 5 bases, and 5 bases had no gene match. CDR1 and CDR2 (germline): SGHAT, FQNNGV. This CDR3 contains 18 residues. The CDR3 nucleotides are TGTGCCAGCAGCACGGGACTAGCGGGAGTTCCGAACACCGGGGAGCTGTTTTTT. Translation gives CASSTGLAGVPNTGELFF. Full variable domain (missing parts from reference TRBV11-2 and TRBJ2-2): EAGVAQSPRYKIIEKRQSVAFWCNPISGHATLYWYQQILGQGPKLLIQFQNNGVVDDSQLPKDRFSAERLKGVDSTLKIQPAKLEDSAVYLCASSTGLAGVPNTGELFFGEGSRLTVL.

This clone appeared a single time. The J gene is TRBJ2-1, the V gene TRBV29-1; 11 nucleotides match TRBD2. Germline V gene data show CDR1 as SQVTM and CDR2 as ANQGSEA. V was pared by 0 bases and J by 0 bases, with 10 bases of the junction left unmatched. This CDR3 contains 19 residues. Here the CDR3 DNA reads TGCAGCGTTGAAGATCAGTTAATTACTAGCGGGAGCTCCTACAATGAGCAGTTCTTC. Its translation is CSVEDQLITSGSSYNEQFF.

This clone was recorded a few times. The V and J genes are TRBV4-1 and TRBJ2-1, with 11 bases that match TRBD2. Trimming cost V 1 base and J 6 bases; bases outside gene matches: 2. The CDR3 is 15 amino acids. Germline V lookup: CDR1 MGHRA, CDR2 YSYEKL. CDR3 sequence reads: CASSQGSGRVNEQFF. DNA of the CDR3: TGCGCCAGCAGCCAAGGTAGCGGGAGGGTCAATGAGCAGTTCTTC.

The chain joins TRBV28 to TRBJ1-2; 7 bases map to TRBD1. There are 12 residues in the CDR3. Germline V CDR1 and CDR2: MDHEN, SYDVKM. V shed 6 bases and J 5 bases; nucleotides not matched to a gene: 3. The CDR3 sequence: CASSPTGYGYTF. CDR3 DNA: TGTGCCAGCAGCCCGACAGGGTATGGCTACACCTTC.

J is TRBJ2-1 and V is TRBV28; 8 nucleotides align to TRBD2. V was clipped by 2 bases and J by 12 bases; unmatched bases: 12. This CDR3 region has 15 residues. Germline V gene sequence: CDR1 MDHEN, CDR2 SYDVKM. The CDR3 sequence: CASSLRAGVLAGQFF. CDR3 bases: TGTGCCAGCAGTTTAAGAGCGGGAGTTCTAGCTGGGCAGTTCTTC.

This sequence joins TRBV5-8 and TRBJ1-2; 8 bases map to TRBD1. Trimming took 4 bases from V and 3 from J; bases not matched to a gene: 5. The CDR3 contains 14 residues. Germline lookup yields CDR1 SGHTS and CDR2 YDEGEE. The CDR3 sequence is CASSPGTGYYGYTF. The DNA of the CDR3 is TGTGCCAGCAGCCCGGGGACAGGCTACTATGGCTACACCTTC.

The chain is built from TRBV6-5 and TRBJ1-3; TRBD1 might be the D (6 bases). Trimming removed 4 bases from V and 2 bases from J, with 12 bases in between. Germline-derived CDR1 and CDR2 are MNHEY and SVGAGI. The CDR3 consists of 15 residues. The chain's CDR3 is CASSSTGSPGNTIYF. The CDR3 coding sequence is TGTGCCAGCAGTTCCACAGGGAGCCCTGGAAACACCATATATTTT.

The V call is TRBV7-6, the J call TRBJ2-3; 7 bases match TRBD2. The J segment lost 3 bases and the V segment lost 1 base, leaving 4 bases of the junction unmatched. CDR3 length equals 15 residues. CDR1 and CDR2 from the germline V gene are SGHVS and FNYEAQ. Here the CDR3 DNA reads TGTGCCAGCAGCTTAGTGGCTAGCGGAACAGATACGCAGTATTTT. Its translation is CASSLVASGTDTQYF.

This clone was counted once. The V and J genes are TRBV5-4 and TRBJ1-2; no reliable D call. The CDR3 consists of 13 residues. Germline-derived CDR1 and CDR2 are SGHNT and YYREEE (reference sequence). Trimming shortened V by 4 bases and J by 2 bases, and 9 bases separated the two germline ends. CDR3 DNA: TGTGCCAGCAGCGGTCTGGGGAACTATGGCTACACCTTC. Amino acids: CASSGLGNYGYTF.

This clone was picked up one time. The chain links TRBV30 to TRBJ1-4; perhaps TRBD1 as D (5 bases). The CDR3 runs 14 residues. Germline CDR1 and CDR2: GTSNPN and SVGIG (reference sequence). The ends were cut back, 5 bases at V and 8 bases at J, with 18 bases in the middle. The CDR3 is CAWARGSPGEKLFF. The CDR3 DNA sequence: TGTGCCTGGGCCCGGGGGTCTCCGGGGGAAAAACTGTTTTTT.

The rearrangement links TRBV19 to TRBJ2-2; no firm D call. The CDR3 consists of 15 residues. V lost 6 bases and J 6 bases, leaving 17 bases between the germline ends. Germline assignment: CDR1 LNHDA and CDR2 SQIVND (reference sequence). The CDR3 sequence is CASSLTRSRAGELFF. The CDR3 bases are TGTGCCAGTAGCCTGACCCGGAGTCGGGCCGGGGAGCTGTTTTTT.

The rearrangement links TRBV4-2 to TRBJ2-7; no reliable D call. This CDR3 contains 13 residues. Looked up from germline, CDR1 is LGHNA and CDR2 is YNFKEQ. Trimming cost V 4 bases and J 5 bases, with 12 bases left between them. The CDR3 DNA reads TGTGCCAGCAGCCTAATTGACCGGGACGAGCAGTACTTC. It yields the protein CASSLIDRDEQYF.

Only one count was recorded for this clone. The rearrangement uses TRBV12-5 and TRBJ1-4; D call uncertain. Germline CDR1 and CDR2: LGHNT and FRNRAP. Trimming took 8 bases from V and 0 from J, leaving 13 bases between them. This CDR3 is built from 15 residues. The CDR3 sequence is CASSPLGTTNEKLFF. DNA of the CDR3: TGTGCTAGTAGTCCGCTCGGAACAACTAATGAAAAACTGTTTTTT.

Only a few counts were recorded for this clone. The chain has TRBV10-1 and TRBJ2-1; 9 bases are a match to TRBD2. Germline loops: CDR1 WNHNN, CDR2 SYGVQD (reference sequence). This CDR3 is built from 15 residues. The trim removed 5 bases at V and 5 bases at J, leaving 7 bases unmatched. The CDR3 region has the DNA TGCGCCAGCAGTTTAGCGGGAGATGGGAACAATGAGCAGTTCTTC. Protein: CASSLAGDGNNEQFF.

The chain carries TRBV7-2 and TRBJ1-3; 11 positions match TRBD1. The V and J ends lost 5 bases and 4 bases, in that order; junction bases with no gene match: 7. Germline-derived CDR1 and CDR2 are SGHTA and FQGNSA. This CDR3 comprises 16 residues. Written as DNA, the CDR3 is TGTGCCAGCAGCCTCCGGACAGGGGGCGTCGGAAACACCATATATTTT. Translation gives CASSLRTGGVGNTIYF.

V and J are TRBV18 and TRBJ2-3; 9 nucleotides line up with TRBD2. The CDR3 totals 15 residues. The V gene's germline CDR1 is KGHSH and CDR2 LQKENI. V shed 3 bases, J shed 2 bases, and the junction held 3 bases outside the gene matches. CDR3: CASSPSGRTTDTQYF. The DNA of the CDR3 is TGTGCCAGCTCACCGAGCGGGAGGACCACAGATACGCAGTATTTT.

The rearrangement joins TRBV6-1 to TRBJ1-4; tentative D call: TRBD1 (6 bases). Deletions cut 3 bases from V and 3 bases from J, with 8 bases between. The CDR3 spans 14 residues. Per the germline V gene, CDR1 is MNHNS and CDR2 is SASEGT. The CDR3 bases are TGTGCCAGCAGTGAGGACAGTGCTAATGAAAAACTGTTTTTT. It yields the protein CASSEDSANEKLFF.

A single count supports this clone. This chain uses TRBV5-1 with TRBJ2-7; D remains unclear. CDR1 and CDR2 from the germline V gene are SGHRS and YFSETQ. With 4 bases removed from V and 4 bases from J, the gap between germline ends came to 9 bases. This CDR3 contains 12 residues. The CDR3 spells CASSDNRYEQYF. In nucleotides, the CDR3 is TGCGCCAGCAGCGATAACCGATACGAGCAGTACTTC.